Below are 20 T cell receptor beta chains sequenced from a single sample in a study of blood T cell repertoires in COVID-19. Measured with immunoSEQ multiplex PCR; TCRdb has only the in-frame clones, and not every one. The profile shows around 150,000 clones, approximately 90% of them singletons. Sequencing was done on a sample of peripheral blood. These TCRs come from a woman between 55 and 75 years old who had recovered from COVID-19.

V is TRBV3-1 (or the pseudogene TRBV3-2) and J is TRBJ1-6; 12 bases map to TRBD1. This CDR3 has 18 amino acids. After removal of 4 bases from V and 2 bases from J, the junction contained 6 bases not matched to a gene. The germline V gene encodes CDR1 LGHDT and CDR2 YNNKEL (reference sequence). CDR3 nucleotide sequence: TGTGCCAGCAGCCCCCGGGACAGGGGGCCAACCTATAATTCACCCCTCCACTTT. Protein: CASSPRDRGPTYNSPLHF.

The chain has TRBV29-1 and TRBJ1-1; D is undetermined. The CDR3 contains 12 residues. The V end lost 7 bases, the J end lost 2 bases, and 11 bases lay between the germline ends. Germline CDR1 SQVTM, CDR2 ANQGSEA. Written as DNA, the CDR3 is TGCAGCGGGGGTTCGTTTAACACTGAAGCTTTCTTT. This sequence encodes CSGGSFNTEAFF.

The chain recombines TRBV12-3 or TRBV12-4 with TRBJ2-5; a possible D gene is TRBD1 (5 bases). This CDR3 spans 13 amino acids. The germline V and J ends were trimmed by 2 bases and 7 bases, with 11 bases remaining between them. The DNA of the CDR3 is TGTGCCAGCAGTTTACAGGGCTCGGGGACCCAGTACTTC. Its translation: CASSLQGSGTQYF.

J is TRBJ1-5 and V is TRBV19; no firm D call. The CDR3 consists of 12 residues. CDR1 and CDR2 from the germline V gene are LNHDA and SQIVND (reference sequence). Trimming left V 6 bases short and J 9 bases short, with 12 bases between. This chain's CDR3 is CASSHPPGPQHF. CDR3 nucleotide sequence: TGTGCCAGTAGCCACCCCCCGGGGCCCCAGCATTTT.

The chain joins TRBV10-2 to TRBJ2-1, with 9 bases matching TRBD2. Losses at the gene ends were 5 bases for V and 4 bases for J; bases not matched to a gene: 9. The CDR3 has 16 residues. Germline V gives CDR1 WSHSY, CDR2 SAAADI. The CDR3 loop is CASSPGLAGRYNEQFF. In DNA, the CDR3 is TGCGCCAGCAGTCCTGGGCTAGCGGGGAGATACAATGAGCAGTTCTTC.

This clone occurred once. The rearrangement uses TRBV19 and TRBJ1-1; TRBD1 agrees at 7 bases. This CDR3 has 13 amino acids. Germline V lookup: CDR1 LNHDA, CDR2 SQIVND (reference sequence). With 6 bases clipped from V and 5 bases from J, the junction kept 6 bases outside the gene matches. The CDR3 DNA sequence: TGTGCCAGTAGCTCGACAGGGTGGACTGAAGCTTTCTTT. Encoded protein: CASSSTGWTEAFF.

V usage is TRBV5-1 and J usage is TRBJ2-7; tentative D call: TRBD1 (6 bases). CDR1 is SGHRS, CDR2 YFSETQ, per germline. V was cut by 4 bases and J by 4 bases, with 18 bases left in between. CDR3 size: 15 residues. In nucleotides, the CDR3 is TGCGCCAGCAGCCAGACAGGACAGAATACTTACGAGCAGTACTTC. Translation gives CASSQTGQNTYEQYF.

The chain links TRBV5-1 to TRBJ2-1; the D gene is possibly TRBD2 (5 bases). Trimming took off 3 bases at V and 2 bases at J, with 15 bases between the two ends. CDR3 length: 16 residues. Germline V gives CDR1 SGHRS, CDR2 YFSETQ. CDR3 sequence reads: CASSSLVSSTYNEQFF. CDR3 DNA sequence: TGCGCCAGCAGCTCCCTAGTGTCTAGCACCTACAATGAGCAGTTCTTC. Complete variable domain (other parts from reference TRBV5-1 and TRBJ2-1): KAGVTQTPRYLIKTRGQQVTLSCSPISGHRSVSWYQQTPGQGLQFLFEYFSETQRNKGNFPGRFSGRQFSNSRSEMNVSTLELGDSALYLCASSSLVSSTYNEQFFGPGTRLTVL.

The V gene is TRBV28, the J gene TRBJ1-5; D gene ambiguous. V was trimmed by 10 bases and J by 5 bases, leaving 12 bases between them. This CDR3 spans 12 amino acids. Per germline, CDR1 MDHEN and CDR2 SYDVKM. DNA for the CDR3: TGTGCCACAAGCGGGGTCGATCAGCCCCAGCATTTT. Amino acids: CATSGVDQPQHF.

The chain combines TRBV9 with TRBJ2-1; D is undetermined. Germline-derived CDR1 and CDR2 are SGDLS and YYNGEE. This CDR3 spans 15 amino acids. Trimming shortened V by 0 bases and J by 4 bases, and 11 bases separated the two germline ends. The CDR3 DNA reads as TGTGCCAGCAGCGTAGCTGGCGGCGTGTACAATGAGCAGTTCTTC. Translated, it gives CASSVAGGVYNEQFF.

The rearrangement links TRBV5-1 to TRBJ2-2, with D possibly being TRBD1 (6 bases). The V and J ends lost 5 bases and 5 bases respectively, with 22 bases between them. In germline, CDR1 is SGHRS, CDR2 YFSETQ. CDR3 length: 17 residues. The CDR3 DNA is TGCGCCAGCAGACCCTACAGGGAAACCAGGAGGACCGGGGAGCTGTTTTTT. This encodes CASRPYRETRRTGELFF.

V and J are TRBV24-1 and TRBJ2-5, with 8 bases matching TRBD2. The CDR3 runs to 16 residues. Germline V gives CDR1 KGHDR, CDR2 SFDVKD. V was pared by 3 bases and J by 5 bases, with 10 bases of the junction left unmatched. The CDR3 DNA reads TGTGCCACCAGTGATCCAGTCGGGGGGGCCGGGGAGACCCAGTACTTC. Its translation is CATSDPVGGAGETQYF.

This clone has a single count. The chain links TRBV15 to TRBJ1-4, with D perhaps matching TRBD1 (6 bases). The CDR3 runs to 15 residues. Germline V CDR1 and CDR2: LNHNV, YYDKDF (reference sequence). Trimming took 3 bases from V and 4 from J, leaving 12 bases between them. The CDR3 DNA follows: TGTGCCACCAGCAGGGGGGCAGGGGTTAATGAAAAACTGTTTTTT. As protein: CATSRGAGVNEKLFF.

This clone is a singleton in its sample. V and J are TRBV28 and TRBJ1-1; TRBD1 agrees at 8 bases. The germline gives CDR1 MDHEN, CDR2 SYDVKM. V lost 2 bases to trimming and J lost 11 bases; unmatched junction nucleotides: 10. The CDR3 runs 14 residues. The CDR3 DNA follows: TGTGCCAGCAGTTTAGATGGACAGGGAAGAGGGGCTTTCTTT. Translation gives CASSLDGQGRGAFF. The variable domain in full, completed from reference TRBV28 and TRBJ1-1, reads DVKVTQSSRYLVKRTGEKVFLECVQDMDHENMFWYRQDPGLGLRLIYFSYDVKMKEKGDIPEGYSVSREKKERFSLILESASTNQTSMYLCASSLDGQGRGAFFGQGTRLTVV.

The rearrangement joins TRBV11-2 to TRBJ1-1, with a weak D call TRBD1 (6 bases). Germline CDR1 is SGHAT and CDR2 is FQNNGV. This CDR3 has 13 amino acids. With 6 bases removed from V and 0 bases from J, the gap between germline ends came to 8 bases. The CDR3 sequence: CASRRQVNTEAFF. The CDR3 nucleotides are TGTGCCAGCAGAAGACAGGTGAACACTGAAGCTTTCTTT.

CDR3 loop: CASSPGQGGRAFF. In DNA form, the CDR3 reads TGTGCCAGCAGTCCCGGACAGGGAGGTAGAGCTTTCTTT. The rearrangement links TRBV6-2 or TRBV6-3 to TRBJ1-1, with 8 bases fitting TRBD1. Germline trimming cut 5 bases from V and 10 bases from J; bases unmatched to any gene: 9. The germline gives CDR1 MNHEY, CDR2 SVGEGT. This CDR3 contains 13 residues.

The chain combines TRBV5-1 with TRBJ1-2, with D perhaps matching TRBD1 (5 bases). V was pared by 4 bases and J by 2 bases, with 15 bases between. CDR3 size: 15 residues. CDR1 is SGHRS, CDR2 YFSETQ, per germline. The CDR3 DNA follows: TGCGCCAGCAGCGCCTCGGGGGGGACCAACTATGGCTACACCTTC. Residues: CASSASGGTNYGYTF.

The count of this clone is one. The chain joins TRBV5-1 to TRBJ2-7; TRBD2 matches at 7 bases. Germline V gives CDR1 SGHRS, CDR2 YFSETQ. V dropped 3 bases and J dropped 9; count of bases not matched to a gene: 9. CDR3 length equals 13 residues. In DNA form, the CDR3 reads TGCGCCAGCAGCTCGACTAGCCTCCTTGGGCAGTACTTC. It is translated as CASSSTSLLGQYF.

V is TRBV3-1 (or the pseudogene TRBV3-2) and J is TRBJ2-5; D might be TRBD2 (5 bases). The CDR3 runs to 13 residues. CDR1 LGHDT and CDR2 YNNKEL come from the germline V gene (reference sequence). Trimming left V 8 bases short and J 1 base short, with 11 bases between. The CDR3, as DNA: TGTGCCAGCTCCCAAGGGAGCCAAGAGACCCAGTACTTC. Encoded protein: CASSQGSQETQYF.

This clone was seen only once. The chain combines TRBV6-4 with TRBJ1-2, with 8 bases identical to TRBD1. The CDR3 has 14 amino acids. J was trimmed by 7 bases and V by 6 bases; bases with no gene match: 10. In germline, CDR1 is MRHNA, CDR2 SNTAGT. CDR3 amino acids: CASSSGTGSGGYTF. As DNA, the CDR3 is TGTGCCAGCAGCTCCGGGACAGGTTCGGGTGGCTACACCTTC.